This TCR beta chain comes out of a study of blood T cell repertoires in COVID-19. For the study at large: Collection of acute and convalescent COVID-19 samples took place in the United States, Italy and Spain. T cells, B-cell-depleted T cells, or PBMCs supplied cDNA or gDNA.

In the authors' methods: Amplification with reference gene primers provided the estimates of nucleated cell counts. Assay: immunoSEQ multiplex PCR; the TCRdb copy retains only in-frame clones and omits some. The DNA was the basis for D and trimming; V, J and clone size are from that table. This table has around 93,000 clones, 88% appearing once. Germline lookup yields CDR1 KGHSH and CDR2 LQKENI. V lost 2 bases to trimming and J lost 1 base; unmatched junction nucleotides: 12. This CDR3 is 18 amino acids long. V gene TRBV18 combines with J gene TRBJ1-2; 8 bases are a match to TRBD1. Specimen: peripheral blood. This receptor was taken from an elderly man with acute or convalescent COVID-19. The chain's CDR3 is CASSPAVAGGAGNYGYTF. The CDR3 nucleotides read TGTGCCAGCTCACCAGCAGTCGCAGGGGGCGCGGGTAACTATGGCTACACCTTC.